Listed below are T cell receptor beta chains from one sample, sequenced in a study of T cell changes during pregnancy in multiple sclerosis. Clones were sequenced by immunoSEQ multiplex PCR, and TCRdb holds only the in-frame ones, with some missing. Among approximately 80,000 clones listed, 90% to 95% were seen once. Sequencing used peripheral blood, obtained in the second trimester of pregnancy. The receptors were sampled from a female donor in good health, enrolled as a control in a pregnancy study. Each CDR3 is given with its conserved first and last residue. D genes are given only for firm matches. Expanded clones get a size class; other rows say once, few or many, or leave the size out.

d_call: TRBD1; clone_size: NA; j_call: TRBJ2-3; v_call: TRBV2; cdr3_nt: TGTGCCAGCACCGTGACTTGGACAGGGGCAAGAGATACGCAGTATTTT; cdr3_aa: CASTVTWTGARDTQYF
d_call: NA; clone_size: NA; j_call: TRBJ2-1; v_call: TRBV6-4; cdr3_nt: TGTGCCAGCAGTGACGGGGGGGGCGTGTTCTTC; cdr3_aa: CASSDGGGVFF
d_call: NA; clone_size: NA; j_call: TRBJ1-5; v_call: TRBV4-1; cdr3_nt: TGCGCCAGCAGCCAAGTTGTATATAGCAATCAGCCCCAGCATTTT; cdr3_aa: CASSQVVYSNQPQHF
d_call: NA; clone_size: NA; j_call: TRBJ2-2; v_call: TRBV4-1; cdr3_nt: TGCGCCAGCAGCCATGACTTTGGGGAGCTGTTTTTT; cdr3_aa: CASSHDFGELFF
d_call: NA; clone_size: NA; j_call: TRBJ1-5; v_call: TRBV4-2; cdr3_nt: TGTGCCAGCAGCTTCGACAGATCAGATAGCAATCAGCCCCAGCATTTT; cdr3_aa: CASSFDRSDSNQPQHF
d_call: NA; clone_size: NA; j_call: TRBJ1-2; v_call: TRBV13; cdr3_nt: TGTGCCAGCAGCTTAGATCAGGGAGGAGGCTACACCTTC; cdr3_aa: CASSLDQGGGYTF
d_call: TRBD1; clone_size: NA; j_call: TRBJ1-1; v_call: TRBV2; cdr3_nt: TGTGCCAGCAGCTTGACTGAGGGGGCCACTGAAGCTTTCTTT; cdr3_aa: CASSLTEGATEAFF
d_call: NA; clone_size: NA; j_call: TRBJ2-2; v_call: TRBV7-8; cdr3_nt: TGTGCCAGCAGCCCTACGGGTAACACCGGGGAGCTGTTTTTT; cdr3_aa: CASSPTGNTGELFF
d_call: NA; clone_size: NA; j_call: TRBJ1-2; v_call: TRBV30; cdr3_nt: TGTGCCTGGAGTTTTCAGGTTACCTATGGCTACACCTTC; cdr3_aa: CAWSFQVTYGYTF
d_call: TRBD2; clone_size: once; j_call: TRBJ2-7; v_call: TRBV30; cdr3_nt: TGTGCCTGGACCTGGGGGGGAGGATACGAGCAGTACTTC; cdr3_aa: CAWTWGGGYEQYF
d_call: TRBD2; clone_size: NA; j_call: TRBJ2-1; v_call: TRBV7-2; cdr3_nt: TGTGCCAGCAGCTTAGCCGGGGGGGCCGTTGGTGAGCAGTTCTTC; cdr3_aa: CASSLAGGAVGEQFF
d_call: TRBD2; clone_size: NA; j_call: TRBJ2-5; v_call: TRBV4-3; cdr3_nt: TGCGCCAGCAGCCAAGTGTATCCTAGCGGGGTCGAGACCCAGTACTTC; cdr3_aa: CASSQVYPSGVETQYF
d_call: NA; clone_size: NA; j_call: TRBJ1-1; v_call: TRBV9; cdr3_nt: TGTGCCAGCAGCGTAGATGTCATGAACACTGAAGCTTTCTTT; cdr3_aa: CASSVDVMNTEAFF
d_call: NA; clone_size: NA; j_call: TRBJ2-1; v_call: TRBV6-5; cdr3_nt: TGTGCCAGCCTAGGGGGTACCTACAATGAGCAGTTCTTC; cdr3_aa: CASLGGTYNEQFF
d_call: NA; clone_size: few; j_call: TRBJ1-2; v_call: TRBV7-9; cdr3_nt: TGTGCCAGCAGCTTACTTGACAAATTCTATGGCTACACCTTC; cdr3_aa: CASSLLDKFYGYTF
d_call: TRBD1; clone_size: NA; j_call: TRBJ2-5; v_call: TRBV7-9; cdr3_nt: TGTGCCAGCAGCCCAGGGGGCAAAGAGACCCAGTACTTC; cdr3_aa: CASSPGGKETQYF